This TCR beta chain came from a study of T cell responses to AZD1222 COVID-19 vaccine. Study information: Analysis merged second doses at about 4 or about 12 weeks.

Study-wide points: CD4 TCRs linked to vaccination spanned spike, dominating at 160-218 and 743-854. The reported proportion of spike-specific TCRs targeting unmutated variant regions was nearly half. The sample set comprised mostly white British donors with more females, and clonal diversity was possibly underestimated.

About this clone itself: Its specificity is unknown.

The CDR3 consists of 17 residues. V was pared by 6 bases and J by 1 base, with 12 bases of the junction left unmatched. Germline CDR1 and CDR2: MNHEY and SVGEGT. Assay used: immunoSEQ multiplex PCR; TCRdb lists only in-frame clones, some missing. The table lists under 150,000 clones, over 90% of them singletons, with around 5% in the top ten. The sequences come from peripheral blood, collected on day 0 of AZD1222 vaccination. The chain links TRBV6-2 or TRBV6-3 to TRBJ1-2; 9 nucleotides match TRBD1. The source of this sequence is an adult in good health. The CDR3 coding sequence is TGTGCCAGCAGCCCCTCTAGGACAGGGGCAAATAACTATGGCTACACCTTC. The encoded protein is CASSPSRTGANNYGYTF.